This T cell receptor (beta chain) was identified during a study of blood T cells in healthy people across ages. Details on this clonotype: Its antigen is unidentified.

Next came a second PCR, run for roughly 6 to 11 cycles, which used a sample-barcoded 5' primer along with a J-beta primer mix. TCRdb processed the 5' RACE reads anew with MiXCR; each CDR3 protein has one entry. The repertoire holds about 580,000 distinct CDR3 sequences, with around 50% as singletons. Whole-study results and caveats: A roughly linear fall in TCR beta diversity per million T cells was seen with increasing age.

Peripheral blood samples of 9 to 10 milliliters were drawn from each donor. Sequenced material: blood. This clonotype originated in a man older than 75 in good health.

The DNA of the CDR3 is TGTGCCAGCAGCGCACCCGGGGTGGCGGAGACCCAGTACTTC. Translating gives CASSAPGVAETQYF. The chain joins TRBV7-2 to TRBJ2-5, with D possibly being TRBD2 (5 bases). Looked up from germline, CDR1 is SGHTA and CDR2 is FQGNSA. The CDR3 is 14 amino acids. V was pared by 5 bases and J by 5 bases, with 15 bases between.